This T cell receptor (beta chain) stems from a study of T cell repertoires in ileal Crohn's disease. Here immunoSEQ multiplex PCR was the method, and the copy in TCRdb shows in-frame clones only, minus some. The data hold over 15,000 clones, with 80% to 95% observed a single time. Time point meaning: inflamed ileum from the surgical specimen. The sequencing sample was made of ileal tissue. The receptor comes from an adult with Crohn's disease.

The CDR3 protein is CASSRTGNSNQPQHF. The CDR3 bases are TGTGCCAGCAGCCGGACAGGTAATAGCAATCAGCCCCAGCATTTT. The chain uses TRBV9 and TRBJ1-5, with 7 bases identical to TRBD1. The CDR3 runs to 15 residues. Unmatched junction bases numbered 4, after V lost 4 bases and J lost 0 bases. Germline V gene data show CDR1 as SGDLS and CDR2 as YYNGEE.